The 15 T cell receptor beta chains below were found in one sample sequenced in a study of cytomegalovirus exposure and HLA in healthy donors. It was with 60 Vbeta and 13 Jbeta primers that the PCR ran. The data were produced by immunoSEQ multiplex PCR, yet TCRdb's version contains in-frame clones alone and is incomplete. The data contain some 150,000 clones, around 90% of them singletons. Material for sequencing was PBMCs. The receptors come from a woman aged 30 to 39 in good health and CMV-seronegative.

This sequence joins TRBV7-2 and TRBJ2-2; TRBD1 is a possible D gene (6 bases). Trimming took off 5 bases at V and 4 bases at J, with 14 bases between the two ends. CDR1 is SGHTA, CDR2 FQGNSA, per germline. The CDR3 length is 15 residues. Here the CDR3 DNA reads TGTGCCAGCAGCCTCTTAGGACAGTTCACCGGGGAGCTGTTTTTT. Residues: CASSLLGQFTGELFF. The full variable domain, its missing parts supplied by reference TRBV7-2 and TRBJ2-2, is GAGVSQSPSNKVTEKGKDVELRCDPISGHTALYWYRQSLGQGLEFLIYFQGNSAPDKSGLPSDRFSAERTGGSVSTLTIQRTQQEDSAVYLCASSLLGQFTGELFFGEGSRLTVL.

The chain links TRBV10-3 to TRBJ2-3; weak D call: TRBD2 (6 bases). The germline V gene has CDR1 ENHRY and CDR2 SYGVKD. The CDR3 consists of 16 residues. V was shortened by 5 bases and J by 0 bases, with 15 bases between the two germline ends. Written as DNA, the CDR3 is TGTGCCATCAGTCGAACGGGACTGCCTAGCACAGATACGCAGTATTTT. Its translation is CAISRTGLPSTDTQYF.

CDR3 sequence (DNA): TGTGCCAGTAGTATTTGGACAGGAGCTAATCAGCCCCAGCATTTT. Protein sequence: CASSIWTGANQPQHF. This sequence joins TRBV19 and TRBJ1-5; TRBD1 aligns across 7 bases. The CDR3 totals 15 residues. In germline, CDR1 is LNHDA, CDR2 SQIVND (reference sequence). Losses at the gene ends were 3 bases for V and 4 bases for J; bases not matched to a gene: 6.

The chain is built from TRBV11-2 and TRBJ2-3; TRBD1 matches at 8 bases. This CDR3 comprises 16 residues. Germline V gene data show CDR1 as SGHAT and CDR2 as FQNNGV. The ends lost 5 bases at V and 2 bases at J; junction bases unmatched: 9. CDR3 in DNA: TGTGCCAGCAGCCATTGGGGACAGGCTAACACAGATACGCAGTATTTT. It is translated as CASSHWGQANTDTQYF.

The chain has TRBV30 and TRBJ2-7; TRBD1 agrees at 7 bases. Trimming cost V 0 bases and J 3 bases; bases outside gene matches: 8. The germline V gene encodes CDR1 GTSNPN and CDR2 SVGIG (reference sequence). This CDR3 comprises 15 residues. The CDR3 bases are TGTGCCTGGAGTGTAGGGGGCCGGGCGGGCTACGAGCAGTACTTC. This encodes CAWSVGGRAGYEQYF.

This chain uses TRBV11-2 with TRBJ1-2; TRBD1 might be the D (6 bases). Trimming removed 4 bases from V and 7 bases from J, with 19 bases in between. This CDR3 has 15 residues. The V gene's germline CDR1 is SGHAT and CDR2 FQNNGV. CDR3 DNA: TGTGCCAGCAGCTCCCGGGCAGGGGCATGGCGTGGCTACACCTTC. Translating it yields CASSSRAGAWRGYTF.

The chain couples TRBV10-2 to TRBJ2-1; 12 bases are shared with TRBD2. V gave up 6 bases and J gave up 10 bases; unmatched junction bases: 7. The CDR3 runs 14 residues. The germline gives CDR1 WSHSY, CDR2 SAAADI. In DNA, the CDR3 is TGCGCCAGCAGGCTAGCGGGGGGGAGTGGGGAGCAGTTCTTC. It yields the protein CASRLAGGSGEQFF.

The CDR3 region has the DNA TGCGCCACCATGATCCGGGGGGGCTCCACCGGGGAGCTGTTTTTT. This translates into CATMIRGGSTGELFF. V is TRBV10-2 and J is TRBJ2-2; TRBD2 agrees at 8 bases. The CDR3 runs to 15 residues. Germline trimming cut 10 bases from V and 4 bases from J; bases unmatched to any gene: 11. From germline, CDR1 is WSHSY and CDR2 SAAADI.

The genes are TRBV6-1 and TRBJ2-7; TRBD2 matches at 9 bases. Germline V gene sequence: CDR1 MNHNS, CDR2 SASEGT. This CDR3 has 15 amino acids. The V gene end was trimmed by 4 bases and the J gene end by 0 bases; junction bases not matched to a gene: 4. The CDR3 spells CASSASGISSYEQYF. CDR3 DNA sequence: TGTGCCAGCAGTGCTAGCGGGATTTCCTCCTACGAGCAGTACTTC.

The V gene is TRBV11-3, the J gene TRBJ2-5, with D possibly TRBD1 on 6 matching bases. The J call is doubtful: the DNA matches TRBJ2-7 better. CDR3 length: 13 residues. CDR1 and CDR2 from the germline V gene are SGHNT and YENEEA. CDR3 DNA: TGTGCCAGCAGCTTAGGAGGGGGCTACGAGCAGTACTTC. As protein: CASSLGGGYEQYF.

V is TRBV27 and J is TRBJ2-5, with 11 bases lining up with TRBD2. Germline V gene sequence: CDR1 MNHEY, CDR2 SMNVEV (reference sequence). CDR3 length equals 13 residues. V trimming: 4 bases; J trimming: 7 bases; junction bases outside the gene matches: 2. CDR3 residues: CASSSGTSGTQYF. CDR3 nucleotides: TGTGCCAGCAGTTCCGGGACTAGCGGGACCCAGTACTTC.

The chain joins TRBV18 to TRBJ1-6, with 7 positions matching TRBD1. The CDR3 covers 16 residues. J gave up 4 bases and V 2 bases, and 5 bases lay outside the gene matches. Germline V gene lookup returns CDR1 KGHSH and CDR2 LQKENI. The CDR3 nucleotides are TGTGCCAGCTCACCAGAGACAGGGTATTATAATTCACCCCTCCACTTT. Protein product: CASSPETGYYNSPLHF.

This clone has only one observation. This rearrangement joins TRBV6-5 to TRBJ1-1; D ambiguous. Germline V gene sequence: CDR1 MNHEY, CDR2 SVGAGI. V was shortened by 7 bases and J by 1 base, with 16 bases between the two germline ends. The CDR3 is made up of 15 amino acids. As DNA, the CDR3 is TGTGCCAGCATACCTCCTGGGCTCTCGAACACTGAAGCTTTCTTT. It specifies CASIPPGLSNTEAFF.

Only a few counts were recorded for this clone. The sample contains more than one DNA sequence encoding this CDR3. This chain uses TRBV4-3 with TRBJ1-4, with D tentatively TRBD1 (5 bases). The CDR3 totals 17 residues. Trimming removed 4 bases from V and 6 bases from J, with 21 bases in between. Germline V CDR1 and CDR2: LGHNA, YSLEER. The CDR3 coding sequence is TGCGCCAGCAGCCTGGAGGGGTCGCGCAGGGAGGATGAAAAACTGTTTTTT. As protein: CASSLEGSRREDEKLFF.

This chain uses TRBV28 with TRBJ1-2; a possible D gene is TRBD1 (6 bases). Deletions cut 5 bases from V and 7 bases from J, with 26 bases between. Germline V gene lookup returns CDR1 MDHEN and CDR2 SYDVKM. The CDR3 totals 17 residues. CDR3 residues: CASSQASLQGGLTGYTF. CDR3 nucleotides: TGTGCCAGCAGTCAGGCATCTTTACAGGGCGGTTTGACTGGCTACACCTTC.